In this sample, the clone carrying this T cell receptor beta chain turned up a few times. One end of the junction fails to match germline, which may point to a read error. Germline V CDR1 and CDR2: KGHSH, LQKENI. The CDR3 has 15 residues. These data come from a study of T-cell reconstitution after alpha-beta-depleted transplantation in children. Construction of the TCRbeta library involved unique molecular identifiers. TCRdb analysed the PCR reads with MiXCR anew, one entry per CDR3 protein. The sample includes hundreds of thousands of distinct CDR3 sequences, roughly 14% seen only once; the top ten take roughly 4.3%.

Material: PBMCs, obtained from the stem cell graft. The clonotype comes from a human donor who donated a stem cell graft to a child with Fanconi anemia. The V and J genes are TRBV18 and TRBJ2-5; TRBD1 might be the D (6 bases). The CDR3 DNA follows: TGTGCCAGCTCCCCACAACAGGGTCGGGGAGAGACCCAGTACTTC. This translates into CASSPQQGRGETQYF.